This T cell receptor beta chain stems from a study of blood T cell repertoires in COVID-19. Background on the study: PBMCs, B-cell-depleted T cells, or T cells provided the cDNA or gDNA that made up the material.

Measured with immunoSEQ multiplex PCR; TCRdb has only the in-frame clones, and not every one. The sample yields some 150,000 clones, 80% to 85% seen once. The table lists this clone with a count of one. CDR3 length: 16 amino acids. Trimming pared 2 bases from V and 4 bases from J, leaving 17 bases between. Germline CDR1 is LGHDT and CDR2 is YNNKEL (reference sequence). This clonotype originated in a human donor in a cohort sampled during active COVID-19. Sequencing used peripheral blood. This rearrangement joins TRBV3-1 (or the pseudogene TRBV3-2) to TRBJ2-5, with D maybe TRBD2 (7 bases). In nucleotides, the CDR3 is TGTGCCAGCAGCCAACTGACCGGGGGGCCTCCAGAGACCCAGTACTTC. This codes for CASSQLTGGPPETQYF.